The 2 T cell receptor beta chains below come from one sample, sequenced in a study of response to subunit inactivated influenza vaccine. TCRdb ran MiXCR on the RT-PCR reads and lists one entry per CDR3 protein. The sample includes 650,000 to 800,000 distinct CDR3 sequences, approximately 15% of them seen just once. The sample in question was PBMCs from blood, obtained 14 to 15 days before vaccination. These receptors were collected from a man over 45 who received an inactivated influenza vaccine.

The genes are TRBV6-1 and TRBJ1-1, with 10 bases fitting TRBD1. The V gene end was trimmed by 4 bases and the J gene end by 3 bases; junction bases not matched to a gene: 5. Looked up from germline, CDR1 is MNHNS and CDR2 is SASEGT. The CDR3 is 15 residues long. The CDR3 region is CASSAQGTGDTEAFF. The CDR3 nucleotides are TGTGCCAGCAGTGCTCAAGGGACAGGGGACACTGAAGCTTTCTTT.

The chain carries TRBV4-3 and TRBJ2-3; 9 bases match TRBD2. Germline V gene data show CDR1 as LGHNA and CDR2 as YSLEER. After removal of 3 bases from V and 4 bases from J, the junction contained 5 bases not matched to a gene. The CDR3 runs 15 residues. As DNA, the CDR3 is TGCGCCAGCAGCCAGATAGCGGGAGTAGCAGATACGCAGTATTTT. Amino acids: CASSQIAGVADTQYF.